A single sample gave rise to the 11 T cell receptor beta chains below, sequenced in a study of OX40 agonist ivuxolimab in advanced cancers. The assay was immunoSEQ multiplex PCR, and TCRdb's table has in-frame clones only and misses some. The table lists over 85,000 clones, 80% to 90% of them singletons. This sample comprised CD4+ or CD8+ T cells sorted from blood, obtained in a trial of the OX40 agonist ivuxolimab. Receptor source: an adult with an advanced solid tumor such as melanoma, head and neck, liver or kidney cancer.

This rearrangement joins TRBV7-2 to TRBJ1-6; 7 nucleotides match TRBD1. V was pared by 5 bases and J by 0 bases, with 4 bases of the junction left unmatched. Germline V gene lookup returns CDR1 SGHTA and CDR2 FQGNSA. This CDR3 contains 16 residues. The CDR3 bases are TGTGCCAGCAGCGGAGGGACAGACTCCTATAATTCACCCCTCCACTTT. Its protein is CASSGGTDSYNSPLHF. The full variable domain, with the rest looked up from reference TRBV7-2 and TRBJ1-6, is GAGVSQSPSNKVTEKGKDVELRCDPISGHTALYWYRQSLGQGLEFLIYFQGNSAPDKSGLPSDRFSAERTGGSVSTLTIQRTQQEDSAVYLCASSGGTDSYNSPLHFGNGTRLTVT.

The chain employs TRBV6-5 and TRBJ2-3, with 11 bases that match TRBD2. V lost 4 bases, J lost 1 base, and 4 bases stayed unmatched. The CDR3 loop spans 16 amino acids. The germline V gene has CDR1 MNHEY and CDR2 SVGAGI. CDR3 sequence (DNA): TGTGCCAGCAGTTTTAGCGGGGGGGGAGGCACAGATACGCAGTATTTT. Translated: CASSFSGGGGTDTQYF.

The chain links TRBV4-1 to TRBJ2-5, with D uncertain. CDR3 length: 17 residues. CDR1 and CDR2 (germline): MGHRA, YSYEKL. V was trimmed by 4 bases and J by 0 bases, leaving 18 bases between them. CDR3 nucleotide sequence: TGCGCCAGCAGCCCAATGAGTGGGCAGATGTACCAAGAGACCCAGTACTTC. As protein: CASSPMSGQMYQETQYF.

The CDR3: CASSVALAGGTETQYF. CDR3 DNA: TGTGCCAGCAGCGTAGCCTTAGCGGGTGGGACGGAGACCCAGTACTTC. The genes are TRBV9 and TRBJ2-5, with 7 nucleotides matching TRBD2. After removal of 0 bases from V and 5 bases from J, the junction contained 10 bases not matched to a gene. The germline CDR1 and CDR2 sequences are SGDLS and YYNGEE. This CDR3 has 16 amino acids.

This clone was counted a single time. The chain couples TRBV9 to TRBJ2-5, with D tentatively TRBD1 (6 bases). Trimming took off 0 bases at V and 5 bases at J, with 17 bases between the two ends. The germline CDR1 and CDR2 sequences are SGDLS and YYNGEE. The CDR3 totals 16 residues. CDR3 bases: TGTGCCAGCAGCGTAGCCCCGACAGGAACGCGGGAGACCCAGTACTTC. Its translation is CASSVAPTGTRETQYF.

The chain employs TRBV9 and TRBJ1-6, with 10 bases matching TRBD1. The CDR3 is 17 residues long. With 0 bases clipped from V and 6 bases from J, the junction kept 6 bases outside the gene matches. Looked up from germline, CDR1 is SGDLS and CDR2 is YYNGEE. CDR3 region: CASSVETGGAGNSPLHF. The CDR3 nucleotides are TGTGCCAGCAGCGTAGAGACAGGGGGCGCGGGTAATTCACCCCTCCACTTT.

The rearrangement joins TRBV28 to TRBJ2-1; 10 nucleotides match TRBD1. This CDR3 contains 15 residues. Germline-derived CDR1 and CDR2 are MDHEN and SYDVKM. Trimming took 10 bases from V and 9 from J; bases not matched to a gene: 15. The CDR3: CATHPPGQGRPEQFF. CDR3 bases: TGTGCCACACACCCGCCGGGACAGGGGCGCCCTGAGCAGTTCTTC.

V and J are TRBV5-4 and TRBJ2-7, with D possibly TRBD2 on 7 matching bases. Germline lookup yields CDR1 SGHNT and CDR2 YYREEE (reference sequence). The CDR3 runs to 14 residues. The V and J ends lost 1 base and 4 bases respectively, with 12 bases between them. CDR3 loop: CASSLNGGPYEQYF. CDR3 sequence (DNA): TGTGCCAGCAGCTTGAACGGGGGGCCTTACGAGCAGTACTTC.

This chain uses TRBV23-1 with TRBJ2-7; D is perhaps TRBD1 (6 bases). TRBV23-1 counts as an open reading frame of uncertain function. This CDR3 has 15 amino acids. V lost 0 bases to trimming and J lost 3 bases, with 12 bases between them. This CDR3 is CASSQSADRSYEQYF. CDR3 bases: TGCGCCAGCAGTCAATCCGCCGACAGGAGCTACGAGCAGTACTTC.

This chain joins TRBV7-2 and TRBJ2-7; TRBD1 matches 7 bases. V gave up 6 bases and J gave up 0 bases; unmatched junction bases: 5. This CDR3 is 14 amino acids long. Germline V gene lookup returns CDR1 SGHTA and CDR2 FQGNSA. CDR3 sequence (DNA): TGTGCCAGCAGTCTGACAGGGTTCTCCTACGAGCAGTACTTC. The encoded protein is CASSLTGFSYEQYF.

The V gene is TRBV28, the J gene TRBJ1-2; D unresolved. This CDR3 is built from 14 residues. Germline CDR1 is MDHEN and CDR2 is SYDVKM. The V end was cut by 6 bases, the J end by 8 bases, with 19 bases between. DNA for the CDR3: TGTGCCAGCAGCCAATTAGGTCGAGTTCACGGCTACACCTTC. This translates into CASSQLGRVHGYTF.